This T cell receptor beta chain was profiled in a study of cytomegalovirus exposure and HLA in healthy donors. Study-wide results and caveats: In vitro testing confirmed a few CMV-associated chains as specific for CMV antigens.

Germline loops: CDR1 SEHNR, CDR2 FQNEAQ (reference sequence). V shed 5 bases, J shed 5 bases, and the junction held 6 bases outside the gene matches. The CDR3 is 14 residues long. Clones were sequenced by immunoSEQ multiplex PCR, and TCRdb holds only the in-frame ones, with some missing. The sample lists about 150,000 clones; approximately 90% were seen once. The donors were part of the validation cohort of 120 or so subjects. That cohort was separate from the first cohort, which comprised about 670 subjects. Worth noting for this clone: Antigen specificity is unknown.

J is TRBJ1-2 and V is TRBV7-9; 9 bases match TRBD1. The sequence was obtained from a young man in good health and CMV-seronegative. Sequenced sample: PBMCs. CDR3 DNA: TGTGCCAGCAGCCTACAGGGGGCGGGATATGGCTACACCTTC. Amino acid sequence: CASSLQGAGYGYTF.